A single sample gave rise to the 16 T cell receptor beta chains below, sequenced in a study of blood T cell repertoires in COVID-19 (dated by TCRdb to the early 2020s). Library method: the immunoSEQ multiplex PCR assay. TCRdb re-hosts the immuneACCESS table, in-frame sequences only. Its copies lack some clones; in the studies checked, an unresolved V gene accounts for under half of them, and the cause for the rest is not known. This sample is represented by under 130,000 clones; approximately 80% of them were singletons. The ten top clones hold approximately 12% of the sample. Sequenced: peripheral blood. The receptors were gathered from a human donor in a cohort sampled during active COVID-19.

The V gene is TRBV6-5, the J gene TRBJ1-1, with unresolved D. Germline V CDR1 and CDR2: MNHEY, SVGAGI. The CDR3 sequence is 14 residues long. The V gene lost 5 bases and the J gene lost 1 base, with 11 bases spanning the gap. CDR3 DNA sequence: TGTGCCAGCAGTACCCGCGAAAAGAACACTGAAGCTTTCTTT. As protein: CASSTREKNTEAFF.

The chain links TRBV6-1 to TRBJ2-5; possible D gene TRBD1, 6 bases. The CDR3 length is 15 residues. V was clipped by 1 base and J by 5 bases, with 14 bases between them. Germline values: CDR1 MNHNS, CDR2 SASEGT. The CDR3 reads CASSEGQGGRETQYF. The CDR3 DNA sequence: TGTGCCAGCAGTGAAGGCCAAGGGGGAAGGGAGACCCAGTACTTC.

The V and J genes are TRBV19 and TRBJ2-1, with D tentatively TRBD2 (6 bases). Looked up from germline, CDR1 is LNHDA and CDR2 is SQIVND (reference sequence). Trimming stripped 6 bases from V and 4 bases from J, with 13 bases between. This CDR3 has 14 amino acids. This CDR3 reads CASRASGGYNEQFF. The CDR3 nucleotides read TGTGCCAGTAGGGCTTCTGGAGGGTACAATGAGCAGTTCTTC.

The V and J genes are TRBV27 and TRBJ2-5; possible D gene TRBD2, 6 bases. The V gene's germline CDR1 is MNHEY and CDR2 SMNVEV (reference sequence). Trimming took off 3 bases at V and 6 bases at J, with 17 bases between the two ends. The CDR3 contains 15 residues. The CDR3 nucleotides are TGTGCCAGCAGTTTCGGGGGAGCAGGCAGGCAGACCCAGTACTTC. Translation: CASSFGGAGRQTQYF.

The chain employs TRBV19 and TRBJ1-5; 8 bases align to TRBD1. The CDR3 contains 15 residues. V trimming: 5 bases; J trimming: 4 bases; junction bases outside the gene matches: 7. Per germline, CDR1 LNHDA and CDR2 SQIVND (reference sequence). In DNA, the CDR3 is TGTGCCAGTAGTGCCTCAGGGGGCGGGAATCAGCCCCAGCATTTT. Translated: CASSASGGGNQPQHF.

V usage is TRBV7-3 and J usage is TRBJ2-1; a weak D match, TRBD2 (5 bases). The CDR3 is made up of 15 amino acids. Germline CDR1 reads SGHTA; CDR2 reads FQGTGA. Trimming left V 5 bases short and J 1 base short, with 12 bases between. The CDR3 loop reads CASSDPGRSYNEQFF. In DNA form, the CDR3 reads TGTGCCAGCAGCGACCCGGGGAGATCCTACAATGAGCAGTTCTTC.

The rearrangement joins TRBV12-3 or TRBV12-4 to TRBJ1-1; the match to TRBD1 covers 8 bases. Losses at the gene ends were 6 bases for V and 11 bases for J; bases not matched to a gene: 8. The CDR3 has 12 amino acids. The CDR3 reads CASRTGTGPAFF. The CDR3, as DNA: TGTGCCAGCAGAACCGGGACAGGTCCGGCTTTCTTT.

This clone has more than one count but fewer than ten. The J gene is TRBJ1-3, the V gene TRBV5-4; no reliable D call. The germline V and J ends were trimmed by 4 bases and 1 base, with 9 bases remaining between them. The germline V gene has CDR1 SGHNT and CDR2 YYREEE (reference sequence). This CDR3 is 14 amino acids long. CDR3 DNA sequence: TGTGCCAGCAGCACCAGCGATTCTGGAAACACCATATATTTT. Amino acid sequence: CASSTSDSGNTIYF. The full variable domain, its missing parts supplied by reference TRBV5-4 and TRBJ1-3, is ETGVTQSPTHLIKTRGQQVTLRCSSQSGHNTVSWYQQALGQGPQFIFQYYREEENGRGNFPPRFSGLQFPNYSSELNVNALELDDSALYLCASSTSDSGNTIYFGEGSWLTVV.

The genes are TRBV7-2 and TRBJ1-3; D possibly corresponds to TRBD1 (5 bases). CDR3 length: 13 residues. Germline lookup yields CDR1 SGHTA and CDR2 FQGNSA. V was trimmed by 2 bases and J by 8 bases, leaving 10 bases between them. The CDR3: CASSLIGGDTIYF. In nucleotides, the CDR3 is TGTGCCAGCAGCTTAATAGGAGGGGACACCATATATTTT.

This clone came up a few times. V gene TRBV30 combines with J gene TRBJ2-7, with D perhaps matching TRBD1 (6 bases). Germline V lookup: CDR1 GTSNPN, CDR2 SVGIG (reference sequence). This CDR3 is built from 11 residues. Trimming shortened V by 4 bases and J by 3 bases, and 7 bases separated the two germline ends. CDR3 in amino acids: CAWKDSYEQYF. The CDR3 nucleotides are TGTGCCTGGAAGGACAGCTACGAGCAGTACTTC.

The chain links TRBV20-1 to TRBJ1-1; D uncertain. Trimming removed 6 bases from V and 3 bases from J, with 8 bases in between. Germline V lookup: CDR1 DFQATT, CDR2 SNEGSKA (reference sequence). This CDR3 has 11 residues. CDR3 protein: CSARLYTEAFF. The CDR3 DNA follows: TGCAGTGCGCGGTTATACACTGAAGCTTTCTTT.

The chain recombines TRBV29-1 with TRBJ1-2; weak D call: TRBD1 (5 bases). V gave up 4 bases and J gave up 3 bases, with 15 bases separating them. Germline CDR1 SQVTM, CDR2 ANQGSEA. The CDR3 covers 14 residues. DNA of the CDR3: TGCAGCGTTGTCTACGCAGGGATGGACTATGGCTACACCTTC. Its protein is CSVVYAGMDYGYTF.

This chain's CDR3 is CASSRPIGGEGGYTF. CDR3 DNA: TGTGCCAGCAGCCGGCCGATAGGCGGAGAGGGTGGCTACACCTTC. This rearrangement joins TRBV5-4 to TRBJ1-2; D is undetermined. The CDR3 covers 15 residues. Germline CDR1 is SGHNT and CDR2 is YYREEE (reference sequence). Trimming shortened V by 4 bases and J by 7 bases, and 20 bases separated the two germline ends.

The V and J genes are TRBV9 and TRBJ2-5; possible D gene TRBD1, 6 bases. Germline assignment: CDR1 SGDLS and CDR2 YYNGEE. The CDR3 runs to 16 residues. V was cut by 3 bases and J by 0 bases, with 15 bases left in between. In nucleotides, the CDR3 is TGTGCCAGCAGCGCAGGTGGTGGGACAAACCAAGAGACCCAGTACTTC. Its protein product is CASSAGGGTNQETQYF.

This chain joins TRBV10-1 and TRBJ1-3; D is undetermined. Per the germline V gene, CDR1 is WNHNN and CDR2 is SYGVQD (reference sequence). The V end lost 5 bases, the J end lost 3 bases, and 11 bases lay between the germline ends. The CDR3 consists of 14 residues. The CDR3 is CASSSQRLGNTIYF. Here the CDR3 DNA reads TGCGCCAGCAGTTCTCAGCGGCTTGGAAACACCATATATTTT.

V is TRBV7-2 and J is TRBJ2-2, with unresolved D. Germline CDR1 and CDR2: SGHTA and FQGNSA. CDR3 size: 14 residues. V was pared by 5 bases and J by 0 bases, with 7 bases between. The DNA of the CDR3 is TGTGCCAGCAGCCCCTTCGCGAACACCGGGGAGCTGTTTTTT. Protein sequence: CASSPFANTGELFF.